Reported below is one T cell receptor beta chain. The assay was immunoSEQ multiplex PCR, and TCRdb's table has in-frame clones only and misses some. The sample contains around 70,000 clones, more than 85% of which appear only once. Germline V gene lookup returns CDR1 GTSNPN and CDR2 SVGIG (reference sequence). V lost 2 bases to trimming and J lost 0 bases, with 6 bases between them. The CDR3 extends over 13 amino acids. This specimen comes from a study of technical replicates of blood from a few donors. The chain recombines TRBV30 with TRBJ2-3; D is ambiguous. This clonotype was sampled from a human donor in good health. Sequenced sample: T cells isolated from PBMCs. The CDR3, as DNA: TGTGCCTGGAGTACCGGGAGCACAGATACGCAGTATTTT. As protein: CAWSTGSTDTQYF.